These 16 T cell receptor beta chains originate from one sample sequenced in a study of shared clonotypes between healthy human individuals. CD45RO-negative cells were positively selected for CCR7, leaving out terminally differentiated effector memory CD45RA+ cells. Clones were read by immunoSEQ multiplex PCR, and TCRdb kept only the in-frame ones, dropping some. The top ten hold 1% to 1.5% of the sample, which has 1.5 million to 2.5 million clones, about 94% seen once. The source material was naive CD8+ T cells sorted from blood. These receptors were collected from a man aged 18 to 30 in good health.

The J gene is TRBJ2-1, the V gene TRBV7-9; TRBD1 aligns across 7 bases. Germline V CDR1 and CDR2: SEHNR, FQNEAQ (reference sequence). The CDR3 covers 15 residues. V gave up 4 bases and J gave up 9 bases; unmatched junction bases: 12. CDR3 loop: CASSSWDSPIGEQFF. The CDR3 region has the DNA TGTGCCAGCAGCTCGTGGGACAGCCCCATAGGTGAGCAGTTCTTC.

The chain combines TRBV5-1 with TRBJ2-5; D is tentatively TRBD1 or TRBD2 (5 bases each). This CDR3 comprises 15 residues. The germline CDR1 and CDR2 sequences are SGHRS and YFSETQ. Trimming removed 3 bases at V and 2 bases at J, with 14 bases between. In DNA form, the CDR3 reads TGCGCCAGCAGCTGGGAAGGGGAGTTTCAAGAGACCCAGTACTTC. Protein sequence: CASSWEGEFQETQYF.

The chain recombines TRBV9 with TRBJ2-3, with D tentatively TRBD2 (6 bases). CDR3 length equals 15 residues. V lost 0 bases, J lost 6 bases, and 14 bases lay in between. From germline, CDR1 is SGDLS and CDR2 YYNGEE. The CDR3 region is CASSVAGGNLDTQYF. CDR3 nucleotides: TGTGCCAGCAGCGTAGCGGGCGGGAATCTGGATACGCAGTATTTT. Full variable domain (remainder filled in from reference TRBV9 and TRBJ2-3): DSGVTQTPKHLITATGQRVTLRCSPRSGDLSVYWYQQSLDQGLQFLIQYYNGEERAKGNILERFSAQQFPDLHSELNLSSLELGDSALYFCASSVAGGNLDTQYFGPGTRLTVL.

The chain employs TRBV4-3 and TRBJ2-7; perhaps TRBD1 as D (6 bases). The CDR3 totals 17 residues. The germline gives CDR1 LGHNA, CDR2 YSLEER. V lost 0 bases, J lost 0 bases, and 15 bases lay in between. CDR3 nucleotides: TGCGCCAGCAGCCAAGATGCAGGGACATTTACCTCCTACGAGCAGTACTTC. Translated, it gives CASSQDAGTFTSYEQYF.

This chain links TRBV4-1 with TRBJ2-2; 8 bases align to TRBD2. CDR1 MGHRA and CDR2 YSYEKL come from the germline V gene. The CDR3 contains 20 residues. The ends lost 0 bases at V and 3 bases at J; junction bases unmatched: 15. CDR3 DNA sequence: TGCGCCAGCAGCCAAGAAGCGGGAGAGCGGGGGCCCGGGGACACCGGGGAGCTGTTTTTT. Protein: CASSQEAGERGPGDTGELFF.

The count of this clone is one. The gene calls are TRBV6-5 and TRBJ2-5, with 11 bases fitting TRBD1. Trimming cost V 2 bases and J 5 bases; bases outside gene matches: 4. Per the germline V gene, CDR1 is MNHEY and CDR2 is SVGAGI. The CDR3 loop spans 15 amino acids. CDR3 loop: CASSYMDRGPETQYF. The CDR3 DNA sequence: TGTGCCAGCAGTTACATGGACAGGGGGCCGGAGACCCAGTACTTC.

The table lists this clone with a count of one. For the CDR3, the DNA is TGCGCCAGCAGCCACGACGGACAGAGCTCCTACGAGCAGTACTTC. It codes for CASSHDGQSSYEQYF. The chain joins TRBV4-1 to TRBJ2-7; D might be TRBD1 (6 bases). Germline-derived CDR1 and CDR2 are MGHRA and YSYEKL. The germline V and J ends were trimmed by 3 bases and 0 bases, with 12 bases remaining between them. There are 15 residues in the CDR3.

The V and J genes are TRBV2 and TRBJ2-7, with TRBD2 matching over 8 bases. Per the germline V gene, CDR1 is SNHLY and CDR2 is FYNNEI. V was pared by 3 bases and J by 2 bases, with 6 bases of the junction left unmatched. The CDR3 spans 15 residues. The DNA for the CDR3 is TGTGCCAGCAGTGACGGGGGGGGCAGTACCTACGAGCAGTACTTC. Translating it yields CASSDGGGSTYEQYF.

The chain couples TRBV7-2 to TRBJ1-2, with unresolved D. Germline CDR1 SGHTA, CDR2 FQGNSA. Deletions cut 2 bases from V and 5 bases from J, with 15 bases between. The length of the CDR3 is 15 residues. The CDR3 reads CASSLTPPPQYGYTF. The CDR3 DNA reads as TGTGCCAGCAGCTTAACCCCGCCGCCGCAGTATGGCTACACCTTC.

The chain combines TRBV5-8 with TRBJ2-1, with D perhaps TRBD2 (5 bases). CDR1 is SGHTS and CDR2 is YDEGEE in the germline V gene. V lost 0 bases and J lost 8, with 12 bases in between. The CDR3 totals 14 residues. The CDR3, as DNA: TGTGCCAGCAGCTTGGATATTAGCGTCTATGAGCAGTTCTTC. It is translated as CASSLDISVYEQFF. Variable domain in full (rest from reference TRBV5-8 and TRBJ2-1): EAGVTQSPTHLIKTRGQQATLRCSPISGHTSVYWYQQALGLGLQFLLWYDEGEERNRGNFPPRFSGRQFPNYSSELNVNALELEDSALYLCASSLDISVYEQFFGPGTRLTVL.

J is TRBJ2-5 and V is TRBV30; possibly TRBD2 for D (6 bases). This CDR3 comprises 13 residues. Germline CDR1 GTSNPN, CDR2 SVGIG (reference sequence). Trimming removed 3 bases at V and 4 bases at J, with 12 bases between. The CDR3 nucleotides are TGTGCCTGGAGCCCCCTAGCGAGAGAGACCCAGTACTTC. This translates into CAWSPLARETQYF.

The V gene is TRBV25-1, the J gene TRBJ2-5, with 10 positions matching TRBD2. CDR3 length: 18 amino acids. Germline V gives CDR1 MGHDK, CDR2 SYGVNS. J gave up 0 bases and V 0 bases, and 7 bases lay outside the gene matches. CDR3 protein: CASSEYLSGGVYQETQYF. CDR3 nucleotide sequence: TGTGCCAGCAGTGAATATCTGAGCGGGGGGGTGTACCAAGAGACCCAGTACTTC.

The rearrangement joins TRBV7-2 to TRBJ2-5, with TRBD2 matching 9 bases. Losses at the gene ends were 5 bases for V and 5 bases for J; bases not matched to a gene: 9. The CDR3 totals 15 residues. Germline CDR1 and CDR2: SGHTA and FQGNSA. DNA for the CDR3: TGTGCCAGCAGCCCGATAGCGGGAGTGGCTGAGACCCAGTACTTC. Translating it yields CASSPIAGVAETQYF.

For the CDR3, the DNA is TGTGCCAGCAGCTCGGGCGGGGTTGAGCAGTTCTTC. This codes for CASSSGGVEQFF. This sequence joins TRBV11-2 and TRBJ2-1; TRBD2 might be the D (6 bases). Germline values: CDR1 SGHAT, CDR2 FQNNGV. Trimming took off 4 bases at V and 9 bases at J, with 10 bases between the two ends. This CDR3 has 12 amino acids.

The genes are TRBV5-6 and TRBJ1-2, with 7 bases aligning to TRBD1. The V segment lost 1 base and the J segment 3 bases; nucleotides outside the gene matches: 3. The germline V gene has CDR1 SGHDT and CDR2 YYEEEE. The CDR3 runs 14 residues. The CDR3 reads CASSLRGTDYGYTF. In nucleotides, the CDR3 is TGTGCCAGCAGCTTGAGAGGGACAGACTATGGCTACACCTTC.

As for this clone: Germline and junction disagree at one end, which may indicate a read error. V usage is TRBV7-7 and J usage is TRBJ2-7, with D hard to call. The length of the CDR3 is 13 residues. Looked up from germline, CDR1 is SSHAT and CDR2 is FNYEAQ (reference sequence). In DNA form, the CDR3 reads TGTGCTAGCAGCTTAGTGATGGCGGACGAGCAGTACTTC. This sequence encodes CASSLVMADEQYF. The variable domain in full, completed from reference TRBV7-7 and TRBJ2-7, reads GAGVSQSPRYKVTKRGQDVTLRCDPISSHATLYWYQQALGQGPEFLTYFNYEAQPDKSGLPSDRFSAERPEGSISTLTIQRTEQRDSAMYRCASSLVMADEQYFGPGTRLTVT.